This TCR beta chain was profiled in a study of T cell clonality in common variable immunodeficiency. Both groups were predominantly of Caucasian heritage. Equal genomic DNA amounts from CVID and control samples were sequenced. Measured with immunoSEQ multiplex PCR; TCRdb has only the in-frame clones, and not every one. Listed for the sample are about 43,000 clones, none seen a single time. This clone appeared many times. Its antigen is still unknown. The sequenced fragment ends 3 residues before the CDR3 boundary, so the rest is inferred from the germline J gene. Germline V gene sequence: CDR1 DFQATT, CDR2 SNEGSKA (reference sequence). V gave up 6 bases and J gave up 4 bases; unmatched junction bases: 2. The CDR3 is 12 residues long. Whole-study results and caveats: Fewer TCRbeta clones were shared among CVID subjects than controls.

The chain uses TRBV20-1 and TRBJ1-1; 10 bases line up with TRBD1. This clonotype was obtained from a person between 18 and 69 years old in good health. Specimen: peripheral blood mononuclear cells. The sequenced CDR3 bases are TGCAGTGCGGACAGGGGGAGCACTGAA. Its protein product is CSADRGSTE. The entire CDR3 reads CSADRGSTEAFF.